This is a list of T cell receptor beta chains from one sample in a study of CD8+ T cells in alopecia areata. TCRdb's table, derived via immunoSEQ multiplex PCR, lists solely in-frame clones and lacks some. This table has 150,000 to 200,000 clones, 45% to 60% appearing once. Sequencing used CD8+ T cells sorted from blood, obtained at week 52, from a patient treated with tofacitinib. These receptors came from a human donor with alopecia areata. CDR3s include the opening cysteine and the closing phenylalanine or tryptophan. The order of the fields is J gene, V gene, clone size, D gene, CDR3 protein. A D gene is named only where the DNA matches it firmly. Rows may omit the clone size; those that give it use once, few, many or a size class.

j_gene: TRBJ2-3; v_gene: TRBV7-2; abundance: NA; d_gene: NA; CDR3aa: CASSFSTVQTDTQYF
j_gene: TRBJ2-7; v_gene: TRBV27; abundance: few; d_gene: NA; CDR3aa: CASSLLPGRIAEQYF
j_gene: TRBJ2-7; v_gene: TRBV9; abundance: NA; d_gene: NA; CDR3aa: CASSGGSTYEQYF
j_gene: TRBJ2-6; v_gene: TRBV30; abundance: few; d_gene: NA; CDR3aa: CAWIEGIPSGANVLTF
j_gene: TRBJ2-7; v_gene: TRBV5-6; abundance: few; d_gene: NA; CDR3aa: CASSLGTVEQYF
j_gene: TRBJ1-1; v_gene: TRBV10-3; abundance: NA; d_gene: NA; CDR3aa: CAISESTGQKAFF
j_gene: TRBJ2-5; v_gene: TRBV11-2; abundance: few; d_gene: NA; CDR3aa: CASSLGTEQETQYF
j_gene: TRBJ1-2; v_gene: TRBV7-2; abundance: NA; d_gene: TRBD1; CDR3aa: CASSLDRDGYTF
j_gene: TRBJ2-6; v_gene: TRBV7-9; abundance: NA; d_gene: NA; CDR3aa: CASSPPGANVLTF
j_gene: TRBJ2-3; v_gene: TRBV7-9; abundance: few; d_gene: TRBD1; CDR3aa: CASSPWDRDDTDTQYF
j_gene: TRBJ1-2; v_gene: TRBV5-1; abundance: NA; d_gene: TRBD1; CDR3aa: CASRREVQGVYGYTF
j_gene: TRBJ2-1; v_gene: TRBV5-1; abundance: NA; d_gene: TRBD2; CDR3aa: CASSPLAGPPHNEQFF
j_gene: TRBJ2-3; v_gene: TRBV30; abundance: few; d_gene: NA; CDR3aa: CAWSRGQPSDTQYF
j_gene: TRBJ2-5; v_gene: TRBV5-1; abundance: NA; d_gene: NA; CDR3aa: CASSLGGAETQYF
j_gene: TRBJ2-3; v_gene: TRBV15; abundance: once; d_gene: NA; CDR3aa: CATSKGGTRTDTQYF
j_gene: TRBJ2-2; v_gene: TRBV6-5; abundance: NA; d_gene: NA; CDR3aa: CASSYGGELFF
j_gene: TRBJ2-2; v_gene: TRBV6-6; abundance: NA; d_gene: TRBD1; CDR3aa: CASRWDRGSGELFF
j_gene: TRBJ2-1; v_gene: TRBV4-1; abundance: once; d_gene: TRBD2; CDR3aa: CASSQGSGGGTYNEQFF
j_gene: TRBJ2-2; v_gene: TRBV9; abundance: few; d_gene: NA; CDR3aa: CASSALGTGELFF
j_gene: TRBJ1-1; v_gene: TRBV30; abundance: few; d_gene: TRBD1; CDR3aa: CAWRQIRGQGEAFF
j_gene: TRBJ1-2; v_gene: TRBV6-5; abundance: once; d_gene: NA; CDR3aa: CASSDQGLHTF
j_gene: TRBJ1-2; v_gene: TRBV5-6; abundance: few; d_gene: TRBD1; CDR3aa: CASSSPSTGGGYTF
j_gene: TRBJ2-7; v_gene: TRBV2; abundance: few; d_gene: NA; CDR3aa: CASHPTGFSYEQYF
j_gene: TRBJ2-7; v_gene: TRBV5-4; abundance: few; d_gene: NA; CDR3aa: CASVSDSYEQYF
j_gene: TRBJ2-3; v_gene: TRBV4-1; abundance: NA; d_gene: TRBD2; CDR3aa: CASSQGNSGVLDTQYF
j_gene: TRBJ2-7; v_gene: TRBV25-1; abundance: NA; d_gene: TRBD1; CDR3aa: CASSGQGDFHEQYF
j_gene: TRBJ1-2; v_gene: TRBV15; abundance: many; d_gene: TRBD1; CDR3aa: CATSQDRGPYGYTF
j_gene: TRBJ2-7; v_gene: TRBV9; abundance: NA; d_gene: NA; CDR3aa: CASSPKWQQTYEQYF
j_gene: TRBJ2-6; v_gene: TRBV7-9; abundance: few; d_gene: NA; CDR3aa: CASSPLRIGANVLTF
j_gene: TRBJ1-2; v_gene: TRBV29-1; abundance: NA; d_gene: TRBD1; CDR3aa: CSVEDRDNYGYTF
j_gene: TRBJ2-7; v_gene: TRBV7-9; abundance: few; d_gene: NA; CDR3aa: CASSPLSTSDEQYF
j_gene: TRBJ2-7; v_gene: TRBV7-6; abundance: once; d_gene: NA; CDR3aa: CASSLLSGRFHEQYF
j_gene: TRBJ1-3; v_gene: TRBV15; abundance: NA; d_gene: NA; CDR3aa: CATSPGGERHTIYF
j_gene: TRBJ1-1; v_gene: TRBV6-5; abundance: NA; d_gene: NA; CDR3aa: CASSLQNTEAFF
j_gene: TRBJ2-3; v_gene: TRBV29-1; abundance: NA; d_gene: NA; CDR3aa: CSVYEGYDTQYF
j_gene: TRBJ2-5; v_gene: TRBV6-5; abundance: NA; d_gene: NA; CDR3aa: CASSYTLAQETQYF
j_gene: TRBJ2-1; v_gene: TRBV4-1; abundance: few; d_gene: TRBD1; CDR3aa: CASSRLDRGSYNEQFF
j_gene: TRBJ2-7; v_gene: TRBV2; abundance: NA; d_gene: NA; CDR3aa: CATQGSPSYYEQYF
j_gene: TRBJ1-2; v_gene: TRBV30; abundance: NA; d_gene: NA; CDR3aa: CAWSDTPNYGYTF
j_gene: TRBJ2-7; v_gene: TRBV15; abundance: NA; d_gene: NA; CDR3aa: CATSRDFSEQYF
j_gene: TRBJ2-1; v_gene: TRBV14; abundance: few; d_gene: TRBD1; CDR3aa: CASSRQGVRGQFF
j_gene: TRBJ1-6; v_gene: TRBV9; abundance: NA; d_gene: TRBD1; CDR3aa: CASGISGGGNSPLHF
j_gene: TRBJ2-1; v_gene: TRBV29-1; abundance: NA; d_gene: NA; CDR3aa: CSVEGTLTAYNEQFF
j_gene: TRBJ2-7; v_gene: TRBV30; abundance: NA; d_gene: NA; CDR3aa: CAWSYVSYEQYF
j_gene: TRBJ1-5; v_gene: TRBV6-6; abundance: NA; d_gene: NA; CDR3aa: CASSWDSNQPQHF
j_gene: TRBJ2-1; v_gene: TRBV5-1; abundance: NA; d_gene: TRBD2; CDR3aa: CASSLTTSGGDEQFF
j_gene: TRBJ2-1; v_gene: TRBV5-4; abundance: once; d_gene: TRBD2; CDR3aa: CASTPGGNEQFF
j_gene: TRBJ1-5; v_gene: TRBV4-1; abundance: few; d_gene: TRBD1; CDR3aa: CASSQERTGLGQPQHF
j_gene: TRBJ1-2; v_gene: TRBV11-2; abundance: NA; d_gene: TRBD1; CDR3aa: CASSPGTDPGYGYTF
j_gene: TRBJ2-3; v_gene: TRBV29-1; abundance: NA; d_gene: NA; CDR3aa: CSVGGGDTDTQYF
j_gene: TRBJ2-3; v_gene: TRBV6-4; abundance: few; d_gene: TRBD2; CDR3aa: CASSDGTSGGAVDTQYF
j_gene: TRBJ1-3; v_gene: TRBV4-1; abundance: NA; d_gene: NA; CDR3aa: CASSQAQLENTIYF
j_gene: TRBJ2-7; v_gene: TRBV2; abundance: NA; d_gene: NA; CDR3aa: CASSEDSRGVEQYF
j_gene: TRBJ2-7; v_gene: TRBV19; abundance: NA; d_gene: NA; CDR3aa: CASRAWGSSYEQYF
j_gene: TRBJ2-7; v_gene: TRBV11-2; abundance: NA; d_gene: NA; CDR3aa: CASSFDGTYEQYF
j_gene: TRBJ1-5; v_gene: TRBV29-1; abundance: NA; d_gene: NA; CDR3aa: CSVGGLPDSNQPQHF
j_gene: TRBJ2-2; v_gene: TRBV27; abundance: NA; d_gene: NA; CDR3aa: CASSLFQGEGTGELFF
j_gene: TRBJ1-2; v_gene: TRBV9; abundance: NA; d_gene: NA; CDR3aa: CASSVQGGYGYTF